The clone carrying this T cell receptor beta chain was observed a single time. Its cognate antigen is unknown. The data are from a study of T cell responses to AZD1222 COVID-19 vaccine. Study conclusions and caveats: Females made up more of the donors, who were largely white British, and clonal diversity may have come out too low. Repertoires were collected only later (after the peak T cell response had occurred). Breadth and depth of Spike-specific TCRs rose after two AZD1222 doses. Seropositive at baseline were only a handful of AZD1222 recipients.

Germline-derived CDR1 and CDR2 are SEHNR and FQNEAQ (reference sequence). The CDR3 contains 15 residues. V was trimmed by 6 bases and J by 4 bases, leaving 18 bases between them. Using immunoSEQ multiplex PCR, the repertoire was profiled, and TCRdb retains in-frame clones only, with some absent. The table has 110,000 or so clones, over 80% seen once. The sample consisted of peripheral blood, taken on day 0 of AZD1222 vaccination. This sequence was found in an adult in good health. This chain uses TRBV7-9 with TRBJ2-5, with D possibly TRBD2 on 6 matching bases. The CDR3 loop reads CASREGIGTSETQYF. In DNA form, the CDR3 reads TGTGCCAGCAGGGAGGGAATCGGTACCTCAGAGACCCAGTACTTC.